This T cell receptor (beta chain) originates from a study of tumor-infiltrating lymphocytes in localized non-small cell lung cancer. Study as a whole: Each patient gave resected tumor and non-adjacent uninvolved lung tissue. Notes on the study in general: TCR sequencing covered a subset of patients with enough tissue.

Repertoires were generated with immunoSEQ multiplex PCR, while TCRdb's copy carries only in-frame clones and drops some. The sample has about 16,000 clones, under 75% seen once. Note on this clone: Its antigen is currently unknown.

J lost 0 bases, V lost 3 bases, and 11 bases had no gene match. CDR3 length: 17 amino acids. Germline V gives CDR1 SGHAT, CDR2 FQNNGV. This rearrangement joins TRBV11-2 to TRBJ2-7, with TRBD2 matching 7 bases. The sequenced sample consisted of lung tumor tissue. The TCR originated in a human donor with non-small cell lung cancer. CDR3 DNA: TGTGCCAGCAGCTTGCGGGGCCTAGCGGTTAGCTCCTACGAGCAGTACTTC. Protein sequence: CASSLRGLAVSSYEQYF. Filled out from reference TRBV11-2 and TRBJ2-7, the complete variable domain reads EAGVAQSPRYKIIEKRQSVAFWCNPISGHATLYWYQQILGQGPKLLIQFQNNGVVDDSQLPKDRFSAERLKGVDSTLKIQPAKLEDSAVYLCASSLRGLAVSSYEQYFGPGTRLTVT.